These T cell receptor beta chains were read from a single sample in a study of T-cell memory formation after mild COVID-19. TCRdb redid the calling of the 5' RACE reads with MiXCR, one entry per CDR3 protein. This sample has more than 100,000 distinct CDR3 sequences, with about 18% found just once. The sequenced material came from PBMCs or a T cell subset sorted from them (not recorded which). Receptors originate from a man younger than 35 who had mild COVID-19 (a few samples of this study predate the infection). Cell type and time point are not known. The CDR3 runs from the conserved cysteine through the conserved F or W. The D gene is left open where the match is weak. The size of a clone is reported for some rows only, either as once, few or many, or as a class for expanded clones.

J gene	clone size	D gene	V gene	CDR3 protein	CDR3 DNA
TRBJ2-1	few	.	TRBV5-4	CASSLTSSSYNEQFF	TGTGCCAGCAGCCTGACAAGTAGCTCCTACAATGAGCAGTTCTTC
TRBJ1-1	.	TRBD1	TRBV24-1	CATSDLSGGWNTEAFF	TGTGCCACCAGTGATTTGTCAGGGGGGTGGAACACTGAAGCTTTCTTT
TRBJ1-1	.	.	TRBV12-3/TRBV12-4	CASSLPSRGYTEAFF	TGTGCCAGCAGTTTACCCTCCCGGGGGTACACTGAAGCTTTCTTT
TRBJ2-1	.	.	TRBV5-1	CASSQDSYNEQFF	TGCGCCAGCAGTCAGGACAGTTACAATGAGCAGTTCTTC
TRBJ1-1	.	.	TRBV27	CASSLGLFTEAFF	TGTGCCAGCAGTCTAGGACTTTTCACTGAAGCTTTCTTT
TRBJ2-3	few	TRBD2	TRBV11-2	CASSLEGSGGINTQYF	TGTGCCAGCAGCTTAGAGGGTAGCGGGGGGATAAATACGCAGTATTTT
TRBJ2-2	few	.	TRBV6-5	CASSYREQPTGELFF	TGTGCCAGCAGTTACCGGGAACAGCCAACCGGGGAGCTGTTTTTT
TRBJ1-1	few	.	TRBV7-3	CASSRQVNTEAFF	TGTGCCAGCAGCCGACAGGTGAACACTGAAGCTTTCTTT
TRBJ2-7	many	TRBD2	TRBV5-6	CASSPGGPYEQYF	TGTGCCAGCAGCCCGGGGGGGCCCTACGAGCAGTACTTC
TRBJ2-5	.	.	TRBV20-1	CSARGRVSLGAQYF	TGCAGTGCTAGGGGACGGGTTAGTCTCGGGGCCCAGTACTTC
TRBJ1-6	.	TRBD1	TRBV3-1	CASTGSSGGGSPLHF	TGTGCCAGCACCGGATCCTCAGGGGGAGGCTCACCCCTCCACTTT
TRBJ2-5	few	.	TRBV9	CASSEAEGTQYF	TGTGCCAGCAGCGAGGCCGAGGGGACCCAGTACTTC
TRBJ2-3	.	.	TRBV20-1	CSAPDRRAGDTQYF	TGCAGTGCCCCAGACAGGCGCGCAGGCGATACGCAGTATTTT
TRBJ2-2	few	TRBD1	TRBV24-1	CATSVPGQGNTGELFF	TGTGCCACCAGTGTTCCGGGACAGGGAAACACCGGGGAGCTGTTTTTT
TRBJ2-5	.	.	TRBV15	CATSRVSAGPKETQYF	TGTGCCACCAGCAGAGTGTCGGCGGGGCCTAAAGAGACCCAGTACTTC
TRBJ2-5	.	.	TRBV2	CASSELYGTQYF	TGTGCCAGCAGTGAACTTTACGGGACCCAGTACTTC
TRBJ1-5	few	.	TRBV12-3/TRBV12-4	CASSGRGNQPQHF	TGTGCCAGCAGTGGGAGGGGCAATCAGCCCCAGCATTTT
TRBJ2-3	.	.	TRBV7-6	CASSPDVTQYF	TGTGCCAGCAGCCCGGACGTCACGCAGTATTTT
TRBJ2-5	.	TRBD2	TRBV11-2	CASSSGLARETQYF	TGTGCCAGCAGCTCGGGACTAGCGAGGGAGACCCAGTACTTC
TRBJ2-1	many	.	TRBV4-1	CASSQVGTRSYNEQFF	TGCGCCAGCAGCCAAGTGGGGACCCGCTCCTACAATGAGCAGTTCTTC
TRBJ2-7	.	TRBD1	TRBV6-5	CASSPPGQVEQQYF	TGTGCCAGCAGCCCTCCGGGACAGGTTGAACAGCAGTACTTC
TRBJ1-1	few	.	TRBV12-3/TRBV12-4	CASSLAGGGDTEAFF	TGTGCCAGCAGTTTAGCTGGGGGAGGGGACACTGAAGCTTTCTTT
TRBJ1-6	.	.	TRBV6-6	CASSPRGGESPLHF	TGTGCCAGCAGCCCCAGAGGGGGAGAATCACCCCTCCACTTT
TRBJ2-3	few	.	TRBV5-1	CASCRDPMGTDTQYF	TGCGCCAGCTGTCGGGACCCTATGGGCACAGATACGCAGTATTTT
TRBJ1-5	few	TRBD1	TRBV28	CASSGTGGVYQPQHF	TGTGCCAGCAGCGGGACAGGGGGTGTTTATCAGCCCCAGCATTTT
TRBJ1-5	.	TRBD1	TRBV12-3/TRBV12-4	CASRQGRNQPQHF	TGTGCCAGCAGACAGGGGAGGAATCAGCCCCAGCATTTT
TRBJ2-5	.	.	TRBV7-7	CASSLVGSGETQYF	TGTGCCAGCAGCTTAGTGGGGAGTGGGGAGACCCAGTACTTC
TRBJ2-1	few	.	TRBV6-2/TRBV6-3	CASKSSYNEQFF	TGTGCCAGCAAGAGCTCCTACAATGAGCAGTTCTTC
TRBJ2-1	few	.	TRBV15	CATSPGRQGREQFF	TGTGCCACCAGCCCCGGAAGGCAGGGAAGGGAGCAGTTCTTC
TRBJ2-5	.	TRBD1	TRBV4-1	CASSQGDRGRETQYF	TGCGCCAGCAGCCAAGGTGACAGGGGCCGGGAGACCCAGTACTTC
TRBJ2-1	.	.	TRBV28	CASYPSYNEQFF	TGTGCCAGCTACCCCTCCTACAATGAGCAGTTCTTC
TRBJ2-1	many	TRBD2	TRBV12-3/TRBV12-4	CANPGLAYNEQFF	TGTGCCAACCCGGGACTAGCTTACAATGAGCAGTTCTTC
TRBJ2-7	many	.	TRBV12-3/TRBV12-4	CASSPQGYEQYF	TGTGCCAGCAGCCCACAGGGCTACGAGCAGTACTTC
TRBJ2-6	.	.	TRBV5-1	CASSLFLDQVSGANVLTF	TGCGCCAGCAGCTTGTTCCTCGATCAAGTTTCTGGGGCCAACGTCCTGACTTTC
TRBJ2-3	.	.	TRBV24-1	CATGMTTDTQYF	TGTGCCACGGGGATGACCACAGATACGCAGTATTTT
TRBJ2-5	few	.	TRBV7-2	CASSYQEGQETQYF	TGTGCCAGCAGCTATCAGGAGGGCCAAGAGACCCAGTACTTC